Listed here are 4 T cell receptor beta chains from one sample, sequenced in a study of cytomegalovirus exposure and HLA in healthy donors. PCR used 60 Vbeta primers and 13 Jbeta primers. Data came from immunoSEQ multiplex PCR; TCRdb stores just in-frame clones and leaves some out. Seen here are about 160,000 clones, 75% to 85% observed once, and the top ten hold around 10%. Sample: PBMCs. These receptors all stem from a man aged 50 or older in good health and CMV-seropositive.

The table lists this clone with a count of one. The rearrangement joins TRBV27 to TRBJ1-1; D unclear. Between the trimmed V and J ends, which lost 3 bases and 5 bases, there was a span of 10 bases. CDR1 MNHEY and CDR2 SMNVEV come from the germline V gene (reference sequence). This CDR3 comprises 13 residues. CDR3 in DNA: TGTGCCAGCAGTTTCCAGTATTTTACTGAAGCTTTCTTT. It encodes CASSFQYFTEAFF.

The chain couples TRBV6-5 to TRBJ2-1; TRBD1 matches at 7 bases. After removal of 2 bases from V and 7 bases from J, the junction contained 2 bases not matched to a gene. Germline CDR1 is MNHEY and CDR2 is SVGAGI. This CDR3 spans 13 amino acids. CDR3 bases: TGTGCCAGCAGTTACGACAGGGATAATGAGCAGTTCTTC. Its translation is CASSYDRDNEQFF.

The V gene is TRBV6-4, the J gene TRBJ2-3; 8 bases match TRBD2. The junction had 9 bases not matched to a gene; V was cut back by 8 bases and J by 2 bases. The CDR3 length is 15 residues. Per the germline V gene, CDR1 is MRHNA and CDR2 is SNTAGT. CDR3 DNA sequence: TGTGCCAGCGGCGGGGCAGCGGGGGCCACAGATACGCAGTATTTT. It codes for CASGGAAGATDTQYF.

This chain joins TRBV4-3 and TRBJ2-6; no clear D gene. From germline, CDR1 is LGHNA and CDR2 YSLEER. Between the trimmed V and J ends, which lost 0 bases and 0 bases, there was a span of 6 bases. CDR3 size: 16 residues. DNA of the CDR3: TGCGCCAGCAGCCAAGATAGGAGCTCTGGGGCCAACGTCCTGACTTTC. Amino acids: CASSQDRSSGANVLTF.